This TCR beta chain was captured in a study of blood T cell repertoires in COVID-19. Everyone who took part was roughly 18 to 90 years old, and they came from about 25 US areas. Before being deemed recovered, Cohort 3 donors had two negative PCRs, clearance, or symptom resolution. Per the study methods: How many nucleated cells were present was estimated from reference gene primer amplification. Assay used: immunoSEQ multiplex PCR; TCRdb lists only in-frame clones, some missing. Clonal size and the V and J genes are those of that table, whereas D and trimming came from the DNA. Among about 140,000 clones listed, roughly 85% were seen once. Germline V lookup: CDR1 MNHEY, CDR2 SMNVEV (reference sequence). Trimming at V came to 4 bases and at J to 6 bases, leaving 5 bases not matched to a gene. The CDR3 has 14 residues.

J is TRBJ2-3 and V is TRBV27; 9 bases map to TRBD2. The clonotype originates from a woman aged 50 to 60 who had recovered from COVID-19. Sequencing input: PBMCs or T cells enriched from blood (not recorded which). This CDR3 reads CASSSPGLADTQYF. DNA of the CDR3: TGTGCCAGCAGTTCCCCCGGACTAGCGGATACGCAGTATTTT.